Listed below are T cell receptor beta chains from one sample, sequenced in a study of breast tumors, draining lymph nodes, adjacent tissues. TCRdb itself ran the multiplex PCR reads through MiXCR, one entry per CDR3 protein. The profile shows about 89,000 distinct CDR3 sequences, around 29% of them singletons. Sample: axillary lymph node tissue. The receptors were gathered from a female donor with breast cancer. Some clones in this sample may be carry-over from other donors' samples. The CDR3 runs from the conserved cysteine through the conserved F or W. D genes are given only for firm matches. Clone size is shown for a subset of rows, as once, few, many or a class of expanded clone.

v_call: TRBV24-1; clone_size: many; j_call: TRBJ2-1; d_call: TRBD2; cdr3_nt: TGTGCCACCAGTGATCCCCAGGGTAGCGGGAGACATGAGCAGTTCTTC; cdr3_aa: CATSDPQGSGRHEQFF
v_call: TRBV7-2; clone_size: medium-sized; j_call: TRBJ2-5; d_call: -; cdr3_nt: TGTGCCAGCAGCTCCCAAGAGACCCAGTACTTC; cdr3_aa: CASSSQETQYF
v_call: TRBV7-9; clone_size: -; j_call: TRBJ2-3; d_call: TRBD1; cdr3_nt: TGTGCCAGCAGCTTAGGGACAGGGGGCTCCACAGATACGCAGTATTTT; cdr3_aa: CASSLGTGGSTDTQYF
v_call: TRBV6-1; clone_size: many; j_call: TRBJ2-3; d_call: TRBD1; cdr3_nt: TGTGCCAGCAGTGAAACCGGGACAGGGACCACAGATACGCAGTATTTT; cdr3_aa: CASSETGTGTTDTQYF
v_call: TRBV25-1; clone_size: many; j_call: TRBJ1-4; d_call: -; cdr3_nt: TGTGCCAGCAGTACGGGGCTTAGTGAAAAACTGTTTTTT; cdr3_aa: CASSTGLSEKLFF
v_call: TRBV5-6; clone_size: -; j_call: TRBJ1-3; d_call: -; cdr3_nt: TGTGCCAGCAGCACACTCAGGTCAGCCTCCCGAAACACCATATATTTT; cdr3_aa: CASSTLRSASRNTIYF
v_call: TRBV12-3/TRBV12-4; clone_size: many; j_call: TRBJ2-7; d_call: -; cdr3_nt: TGTGCCAGCAGTTCGGGCAACTCCTACGAGCAGTACTTC; cdr3_aa: CASSSGNSYEQYF
v_call: TRBV5-6; clone_size: many; j_call: TRBJ2-5; d_call: -; cdr3_nt: TGTGCCAGCAGCTTGAGGGGACTGCTAGAAGAGACCCAGTACTTC; cdr3_aa: CASSLRGLLEETQYF
v_call: TRBV29-1; clone_size: many; j_call: TRBJ1-2; d_call: -; cdr3_nt: TGCAGCGTTGATCTCCCAGGAAACTATGGCTACACCTTC; cdr3_aa: CSVDLPGNYGYTF
v_call: TRBV15; clone_size: many; j_call: TRBJ1-6; d_call: -; cdr3_nt: TGTGCCACCAGCAGAGATATAAGGACATTGGGTAATTCACCCCTCCACTTT; cdr3_aa: CATSRDIRTLGNSPLHF
v_call: TRBV5-6; clone_size: few; j_call: TRBJ2-4; d_call: -; cdr3_nt: TGTGCCAGCAGCCTAGCAGAAACCATTCAGTACTTC; cdr3_aa: CASSLAETIQYF
v_call: TRBV11-3; clone_size: -; j_call: TRBJ2-7; d_call: TRBD2; cdr3_nt: TGTGCCAGCAGCTTAACTAGCGAGAACGAGCAGTACTTC; cdr3_aa: CASSLTSENEQYF
v_call: TRBV9; clone_size: -; j_call: TRBJ2-6; d_call: -; cdr3_nt: TGTGCCAGCAGCGTGGGGGTTGGGCAGGCTGGGGCCAACGTCCTGACTTTC; cdr3_aa: CASSVGVGQAGANVLTF
v_call: TRBV10-3; clone_size: many; j_call: TRBJ2-3; d_call: TRBD2; cdr3_nt: TGTGCCATCAGCCACCCAGGACTAGCGGGAGGACCTTACAGCACAGATACGCAGTATTTT; cdr3_aa: CAISHPGLAGGPYSTDTQYF
v_call: TRBV10-3; clone_size: few; j_call: TRBJ1-1; d_call: -; cdr3_nt: TGTGCCATCAAAGGGCAGGCTGAAGCTTTCTTT; cdr3_aa: CAIKGQAEAFF
v_call: TRBV7-3; clone_size: -; j_call: TRBJ1-3; d_call: TRBD1; cdr3_nt: TGTGCCAGCAGCGGGAGGGACAGGGGAATGGGAAGCACCGTATATTTT; cdr3_aa: CASSGRDRGMGSTVYF
v_call: TRBV27; clone_size: many; j_call: TRBJ2-1; d_call: TRBD2; cdr3_nt: TGTGCCAGCAGTACACGGACTAGCGGGGGGTACAATGAGCAGTTCTTC; cdr3_aa: CASSTRTSGGYNEQFF
v_call: TRBV11-2; clone_size: many; j_call: TRBJ2-5; d_call: -; cdr3_nt: TGTGCCAGCAGCTTTGGGGCCGGATCGGCCCAAGAGACCCAGTACTTC; cdr3_aa: CASSFGAGSAQETQYF
v_call: TRBV20-1; clone_size: -; j_call: TRBJ2-1; d_call: TRBD1; cdr3_nt: TGCAGTGCTAGGGGGGACAGGGAGACCAGCAATGAGCAGTTCTTC; cdr3_aa: CSARGDRETSNEQFF
v_call: TRBV7-6; clone_size: many; j_call: TRBJ2-5; d_call: -; cdr3_nt: TGTGCCAGCAGCTCCCCCCTCGGGGCCCAAGAGACCCAGTACTTC; cdr3_aa: CASSSPLGAQETQYF
v_call: TRBV25-1; clone_size: -; j_call: TRBJ1-2; d_call: -; cdr3_nt: TGCGCCAGCGGTGATTTCTTGACGGCCGATTATAACTATGGCTACACCTTC; cdr3_aa: CASGDFLTADYNYGYTF
v_call: TRBV5-1; clone_size: -; j_call: TRBJ2-6; d_call: -; cdr3_nt: TGCGCCAGCAGCTTCAGGGCGAAGGACACTGAAGCTTTC; cdr3_aa: CASSFRAKDTEAF
v_call: TRBV10-3; clone_size: many; j_call: TRBJ2-5; d_call: -; cdr3_nt: TGTGCCATCAGTAGTGGGGGACGTCAGGAGACCCAGTACTTC; cdr3_aa: CAISSGGRQETQYF
v_call: TRBV10-3; clone_size: many; j_call: TRBJ2-1; d_call: TRBD2; cdr3_nt: TGTGCCATCAGCGAAACTAGCGGAAGCGGCTCCTACAATGAGCAGTTCTTC; cdr3_aa: CAISETSGSGSYNEQFF
v_call: TRBV3-1; clone_size: once; j_call: TRBJ2-7; d_call: -; cdr3_nt: TGCGCCGGCAGCCAAGTTGTAGGGGACGAGCAGTACTTC; cdr3_aa: CAGSQVVGDEQYF
v_call: TRBV6-5; clone_size: many; j_call: TRBJ2-5; d_call: TRBD2; cdr3_nt: TGTGCCAGCGGGGGAGGGGATGGGGCCCAGTACTTC; cdr3_aa: CASGGGDGAQYF
v_call: TRBV2; clone_size: many; j_call: TRBJ2-1; d_call: TRBD2; cdr3_nt: TGTGCCAGCAGTGAACACGGCGGGAGGGGAGAAAATGAGCAGTTCTTC; cdr3_aa: CASSEHGGRGENEQFF
v_call: TRBV6-4; clone_size: -; j_call: TRBJ2-1; d_call: TRBD2; cdr3_nt: TGTGCCACCAGTGAACTCACCCCAGGGACTAGCGGGAGCTACAATGAGCAGTTCTTC; cdr3_aa: CATSELTPGTSGSYNEQFF
v_call: TRBV6-5; clone_size: many; j_call: TRBJ2-7; d_call: TRBD1; cdr3_nt: TGTGCCAGCACAAAATCCGGGGGCAGGGGGCGCGAGCAGTACTTC; cdr3_aa: CASTKSGGRGREQYF
v_call: TRBV4-3; clone_size: many; j_call: TRBJ2-3; d_call: TRBD2; cdr3_nt: TGCGCCAGCAGCCAAGAGGGAGGGAGCCCAGATACGCAGTATTTT; cdr3_aa: CASSQEGGSPDTQYF
v_call: TRBV2; clone_size: many; j_call: TRBJ2-1; d_call: TRBD2; cdr3_nt: TGTGCCACAAGGACTAGCGGGAGGGGTCCATACGAGCAGTTCTTC; cdr3_aa: CATRTSGRGPYEQFF
v_call: TRBV20-1; clone_size: -; j_call: TRBJ2-7; d_call: TRBD2; cdr3_nt: TGCAGTGCTAGTCGGACTAGCGGGACTTCCTACGAGCAGTACTTC; cdr3_aa: CSASRTSGTSYEQYF
v_call: TRBV20-1; clone_size: -; j_call: TRBJ2-1; d_call: -; cdr3_nt: TGCAGTGCTAGAGATCCCCGGGGGTACACCCACGAGCAGTTCTTC; cdr3_aa: CSARDPRGYTHEQFF
v_call: TRBV11-2; clone_size: few; j_call: TRBJ2-5; d_call: TRBD2; cdr3_nt: TGTGCCAGCAGCTCGTATAGCGGGGCCCCCCAAGAGACCCAGTACTTC; cdr3_aa: CASSSYSGAPQETQYF
v_call: TRBV9; clone_size: many; j_call: TRBJ2-5; d_call: -; cdr3_nt: TGTGCCAGCAGCGTAGGTCCGGCCACGGAGACCCAGTACTTC; cdr3_aa: CASSVGPATETQYF
v_call: TRBV27; clone_size: many; j_call: TRBJ1-6; d_call: -; cdr3_nt: TGTGCCAGCAGTTTAAACAGGGAATATAATTCACCCCTCCACTTT; cdr3_aa: CASSLNREYNSPLHF
v_call: TRBV6-2/TRBV6-3; clone_size: many; j_call: TRBJ1-2; d_call: -; cdr3_nt: TGTGCCAGCCGACCTAGCGCCTATGGCTACACCTTC; cdr3_aa: CASRPSAYGYTF
v_call: TRBV5-1; clone_size: many; j_call: TRBJ2-5; d_call: -; cdr3_nt: TGCGCCAGCAGTTTGGGGGGACGCCAAGAGACCCAGTACTTC; cdr3_aa: CASSLGGRQETQYF
v_call: TRBV9; clone_size: -; j_call: TRBJ2-1; d_call: -; cdr3_nt: TGTGCCAGCGGACAGTACAATGAGCAGTTCTTC; cdr3_aa: CASGQYNEQFF
v_call: TRBV19; clone_size: many; j_call: TRBJ1-5; d_call: -; cdr3_nt: TGTGCCAGTAGGTCCAGCCGAGCCAATCAGCCCCAGCATTTT; cdr3_aa: CASRSSRANQPQHF
v_call: TRBV6-1; clone_size: many; j_call: TRBJ2-1; d_call: -; cdr3_nt: TGTGCCGGATCCGAAACCGTCGGCAATGAGCAGTTCTTC; cdr3_aa: CAGSETVGNEQFF
v_call: TRBV4-2; clone_size: many; j_call: TRBJ1-2; d_call: -; cdr3_nt: TGTGCCAGCAGCCAAGATAGGGGGATGGGGGGCTACACCTTC; cdr3_aa: CASSQDRGMGGYTF
v_call: TRBV12-5; clone_size: many; j_call: TRBJ1-5; d_call: TRBD1; cdr3_nt: TGTGCTAGTGCCCAGGACAGGGATCAGCCCCAGCATTTT; cdr3_aa: CASAQDRDQPQHF
v_call: TRBV12-3/TRBV12-4; clone_size: many; j_call: TRBJ1-5; d_call: -; cdr3_nt: TGTGCCAGCAGTTTCTTCACCGCTAATCATCAGCCCCAGCATTTT; cdr3_aa: CASSFFTANHQPQHF
v_call: TRBV5-6; clone_size: many; j_call: TRBJ2-3; d_call: TRBD2; cdr3_nt: TGTGCCAGCAGCAATTCCAAGACTAGCGGGAGCGCGTTAGATACGCAGTATTTT; cdr3_aa: CASSNSKTSGSALDTQYF
v_call: TRBV19; clone_size: -; j_call: TRBJ1-1; d_call: -; cdr3_nt: TGTGCCAGTAGGTCAGGGCTAAGCACTGAAGCTTTCTTT; cdr3_aa: CASRSGLSTEAFF
v_call: TRBV11-3; clone_size: many; j_call: TRBJ2-7; d_call: -; cdr3_nt: TGTGCCAGCAGCTTAGTGGGGGGCGACTACGAGCAGTACTTC; cdr3_aa: CASSLVGGDYEQYF
v_call: TRBV6-2/TRBV6-3; clone_size: many; j_call: TRBJ2-1; d_call: TRBD2; cdr3_nt: TGTGCCAGCAGTCAGGGACTAGAACTTTACAATGAGCAGTTCTTC; cdr3_aa: CASSQGLELYNEQFF
v_call: TRBV7-9; clone_size: many; j_call: TRBJ2-1; d_call: -; cdr3_nt: TGTGCCAGCAGCTCCCAGGCTTTGAGTGAGCAGTTCTTC; cdr3_aa: CASSSQALSEQFF